This T cell receptor (beta chain) was sequenced for a study of blood T cell repertoires in COVID-19. Across the study: Acute-phase and convalescent COVID-19 samples originated in the United States, Italy and Spain. In each case, the material was cDNA or gDNA derived from T cells, B-cell-depleted T cells, or PBMCs.

In the original processing: Estimation of nucleated cell counts was performed using reference gene primer amplification. Generated by immunoSEQ multiplex PCR, the TCRdb table keeps only in-frame clones and is missing some. From that table come the V and J calls and clone size; the DNA was used to work out D and trimming. This sample has tens of thousands of clones, with 75% to 90% found just once. V lost 2 bases and J lost 7, with 14 bases in between. CDR1 and CDR2 (germline): MDHEN, SYDVKM. CDR3 length: 14 residues. The receptor's source is a man between 65 and 85 years old with active or convalescent COVID-19. The genes are TRBV28 and TRBJ1-1, with D perhaps matching TRBD1 (6 bases). The specimen sequenced was peripheral blood. DNA for the CDR3: TGTGCCAGCAGTTTAACACCAGGGGCAGGTGAAGCTTTCTTT. Residues: CASSLTPGAGEAFF.